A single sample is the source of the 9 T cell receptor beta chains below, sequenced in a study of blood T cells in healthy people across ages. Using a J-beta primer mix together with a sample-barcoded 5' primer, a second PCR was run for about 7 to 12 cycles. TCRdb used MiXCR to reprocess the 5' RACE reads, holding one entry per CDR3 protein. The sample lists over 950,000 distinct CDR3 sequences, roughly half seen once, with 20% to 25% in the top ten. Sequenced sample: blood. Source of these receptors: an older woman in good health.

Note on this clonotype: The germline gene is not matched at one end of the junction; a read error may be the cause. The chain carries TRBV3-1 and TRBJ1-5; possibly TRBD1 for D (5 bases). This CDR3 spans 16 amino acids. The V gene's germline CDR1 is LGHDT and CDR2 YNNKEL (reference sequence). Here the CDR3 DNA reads TGTGCCAGTAGCCAAGGCCTGGGACCGAGTTACCAGCCCCAGCATTTT. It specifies CASSQGLGPSYQPQHF.

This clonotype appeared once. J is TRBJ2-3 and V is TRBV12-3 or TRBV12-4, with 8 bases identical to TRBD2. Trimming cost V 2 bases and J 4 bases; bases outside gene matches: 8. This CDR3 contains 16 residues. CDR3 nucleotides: TGTGCCAGCAGTTTATCCGGTAGCGGGGTCGCAGATACGCAGTATTTT. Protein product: CASSLSGSGVADTQYF.

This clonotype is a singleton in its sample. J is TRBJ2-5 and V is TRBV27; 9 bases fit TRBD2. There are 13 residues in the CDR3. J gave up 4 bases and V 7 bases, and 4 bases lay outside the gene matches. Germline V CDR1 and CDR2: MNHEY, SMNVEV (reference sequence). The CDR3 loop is CASKVAGVETQYF. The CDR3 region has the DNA TGTGCCAGCAAGGTAGCGGGAGTAGAGACCCAGTACTTC.

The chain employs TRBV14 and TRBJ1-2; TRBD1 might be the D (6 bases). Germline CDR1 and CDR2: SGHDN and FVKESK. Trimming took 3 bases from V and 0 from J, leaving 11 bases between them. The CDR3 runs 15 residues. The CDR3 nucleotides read TGTGCCAGCAGCCACAGGGGCCTCGCTAACTATGGCTACACCTTC. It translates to CASSHRGLANYGYTF.

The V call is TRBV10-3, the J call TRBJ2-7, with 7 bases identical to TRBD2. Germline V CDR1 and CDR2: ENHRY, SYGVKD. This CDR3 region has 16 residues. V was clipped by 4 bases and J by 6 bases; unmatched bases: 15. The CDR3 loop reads CAISASSGGGGGEQYF. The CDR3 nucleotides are TGTGCCATCAGTGCCTCCTCGGGAGGCGGTGGGGGCGAGCAGTACTTC.

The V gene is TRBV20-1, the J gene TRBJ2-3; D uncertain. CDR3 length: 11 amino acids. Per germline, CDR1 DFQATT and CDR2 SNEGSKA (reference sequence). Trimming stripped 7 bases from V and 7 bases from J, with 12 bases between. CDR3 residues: CSVCLPYTQYF. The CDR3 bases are TGCAGTGTGTGCCTCCCATATACGCAGTATTTT.

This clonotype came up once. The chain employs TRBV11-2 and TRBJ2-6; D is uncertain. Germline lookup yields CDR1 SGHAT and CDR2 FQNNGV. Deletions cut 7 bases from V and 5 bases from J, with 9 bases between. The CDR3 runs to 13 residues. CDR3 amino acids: CASTQLWANVLTF. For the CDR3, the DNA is TGTGCCAGCACCCAACTATGGGCCAACGTCCTGACTTTC.

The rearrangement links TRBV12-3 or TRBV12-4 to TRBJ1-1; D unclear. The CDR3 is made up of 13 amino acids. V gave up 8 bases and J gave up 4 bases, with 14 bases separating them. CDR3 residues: CASRSLGITEAFF. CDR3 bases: TGTGCCAGCCGCAGTTTGGGGATCACTGAAGCTTTCTTT.

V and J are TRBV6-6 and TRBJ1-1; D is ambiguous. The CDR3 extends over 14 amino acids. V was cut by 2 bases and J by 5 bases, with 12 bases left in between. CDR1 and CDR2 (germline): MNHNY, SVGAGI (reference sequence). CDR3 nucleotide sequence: TGTGCCAGCAGTTACGTCGAAAGCAGTACTGAAGCTTTCTTT. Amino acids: CASSYVESSTEAFF.